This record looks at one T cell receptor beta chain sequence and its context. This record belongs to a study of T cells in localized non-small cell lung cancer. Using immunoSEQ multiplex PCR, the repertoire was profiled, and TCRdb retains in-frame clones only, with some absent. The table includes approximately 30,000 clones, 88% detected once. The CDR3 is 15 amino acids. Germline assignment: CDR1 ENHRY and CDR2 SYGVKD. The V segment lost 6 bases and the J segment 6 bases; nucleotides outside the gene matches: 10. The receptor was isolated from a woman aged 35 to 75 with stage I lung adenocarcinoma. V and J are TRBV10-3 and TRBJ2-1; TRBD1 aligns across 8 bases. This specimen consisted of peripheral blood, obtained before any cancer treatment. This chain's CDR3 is CAISSLDRDGNEQFF. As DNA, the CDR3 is TGTGCCATCAGCAGCCTGGACAGGGATGGCAATGAGCAGTTCTTC.